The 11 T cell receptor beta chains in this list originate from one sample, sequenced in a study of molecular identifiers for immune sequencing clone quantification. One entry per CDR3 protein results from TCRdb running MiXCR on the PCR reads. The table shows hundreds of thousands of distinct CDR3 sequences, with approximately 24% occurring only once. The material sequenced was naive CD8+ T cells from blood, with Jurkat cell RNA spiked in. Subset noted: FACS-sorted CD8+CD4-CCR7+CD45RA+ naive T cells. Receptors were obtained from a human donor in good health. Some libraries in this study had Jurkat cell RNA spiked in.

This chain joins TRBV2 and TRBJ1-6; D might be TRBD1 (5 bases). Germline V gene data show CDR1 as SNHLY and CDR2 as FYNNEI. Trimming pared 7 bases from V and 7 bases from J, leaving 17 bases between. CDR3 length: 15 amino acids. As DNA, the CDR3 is TGTGCCAGCAAGAGGGGACCCCTCGGGAATTCACCCCTCCACTTT. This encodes CASKRGPLGNSPLHF.

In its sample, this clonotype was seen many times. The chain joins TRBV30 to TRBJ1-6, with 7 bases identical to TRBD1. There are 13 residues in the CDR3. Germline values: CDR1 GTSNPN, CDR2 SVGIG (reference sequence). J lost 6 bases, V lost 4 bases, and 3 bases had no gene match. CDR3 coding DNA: TGTGCCTGGACAGGGGGGGGTAATTCACCCCTCCACTTT. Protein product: CAWTGGGNSPLHF.

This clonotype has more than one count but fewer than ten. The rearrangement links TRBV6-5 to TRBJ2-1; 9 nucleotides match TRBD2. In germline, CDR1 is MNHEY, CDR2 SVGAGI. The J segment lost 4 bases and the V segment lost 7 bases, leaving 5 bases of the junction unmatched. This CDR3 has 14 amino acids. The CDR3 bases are TGTGCCAGCACGTCGCTAGCGGGATACAATGAGCAGTTCTTC. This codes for CASTSLAGYNEQFF.

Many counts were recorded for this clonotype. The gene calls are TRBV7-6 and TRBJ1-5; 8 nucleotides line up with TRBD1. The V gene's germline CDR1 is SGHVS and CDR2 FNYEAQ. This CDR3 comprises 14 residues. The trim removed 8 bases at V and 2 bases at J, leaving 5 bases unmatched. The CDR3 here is CASADRGGNQPQHF. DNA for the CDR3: TGTGCCAGCGCCGACAGGGGCGGCAATCAGCCCCAGCATTTT.

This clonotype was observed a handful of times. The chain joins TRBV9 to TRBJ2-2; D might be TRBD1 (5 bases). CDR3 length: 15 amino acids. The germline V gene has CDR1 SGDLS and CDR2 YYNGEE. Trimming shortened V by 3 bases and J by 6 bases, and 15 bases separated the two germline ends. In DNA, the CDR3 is TGTGCCAGCAGCGAGGGGATAGGGGCGGCCGGGGAGCTGTTTTTT. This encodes CASSEGIGAAGELFF.

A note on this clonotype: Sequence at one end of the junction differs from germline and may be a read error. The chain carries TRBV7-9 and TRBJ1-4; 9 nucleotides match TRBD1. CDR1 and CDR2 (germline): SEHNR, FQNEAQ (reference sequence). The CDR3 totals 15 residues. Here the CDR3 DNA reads TGTGCCGGCAGCCCTACAGGGGGCGGACGGGAAAAACTGTTTTTT. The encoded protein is CAGSPTGGGREKLFF.

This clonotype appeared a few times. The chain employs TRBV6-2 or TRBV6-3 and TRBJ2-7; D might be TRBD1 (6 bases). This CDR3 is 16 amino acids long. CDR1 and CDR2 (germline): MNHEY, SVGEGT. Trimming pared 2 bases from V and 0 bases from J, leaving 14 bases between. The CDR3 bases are TGTGCCAGCAGTTACCTGGGGCAGGGGCTCTCCTACGAGCAGTACTTC. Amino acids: CASSYLGQGLSYEQYF.

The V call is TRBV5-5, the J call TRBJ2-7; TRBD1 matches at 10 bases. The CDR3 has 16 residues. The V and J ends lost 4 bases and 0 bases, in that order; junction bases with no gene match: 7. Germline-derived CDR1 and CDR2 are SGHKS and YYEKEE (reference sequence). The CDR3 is CASSMPGQGFSYEQYF. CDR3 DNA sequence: TGTGCCAGCAGCATGCCGGGACAGGGGTTCTCCTACGAGCAGTACTTC. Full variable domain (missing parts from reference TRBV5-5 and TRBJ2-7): DAGVTQSPTHLIKTRGQQVTLRCSPISGHKSVSWYQQVLGQGPQFIFQYYEKEERGRGNFPDRFSARQFPNYSSELNVNALLLGDSALYLCASSMPGQGFSYEQYFGPGTRLTVT.

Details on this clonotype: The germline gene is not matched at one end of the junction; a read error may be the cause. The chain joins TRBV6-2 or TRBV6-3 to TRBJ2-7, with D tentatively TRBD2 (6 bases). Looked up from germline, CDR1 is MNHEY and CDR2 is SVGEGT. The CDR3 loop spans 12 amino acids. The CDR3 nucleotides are TGTGCCAGCAATGGGGAGGACTACGAGCGGTACTTC. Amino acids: CASNGEDYERYF.

In DNA, the CDR3 is TGTGCCAGCGCCAGGCGGGGGGGCAGCACAGATACGCAGTATTTT. Its protein is CASARRGGSTDTQYF. The J gene is TRBJ2-3, the V gene TRBV11-3; the match to TRBD2 covers 9 bases. V was clipped by 8 bases and J by 0 bases; unmatched bases: 6. CDR1 SGHNT and CDR2 YENEEA come from the germline V gene. CDR3 length: 15 residues.

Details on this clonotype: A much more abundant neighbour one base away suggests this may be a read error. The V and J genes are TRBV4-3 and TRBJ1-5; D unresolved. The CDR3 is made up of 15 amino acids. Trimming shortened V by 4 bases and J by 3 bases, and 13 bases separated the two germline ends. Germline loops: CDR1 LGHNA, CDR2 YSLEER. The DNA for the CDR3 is TGCGCCAGCAGCCTAAGCGTCAGTCTCAATCAGCCCCAGCATTTT. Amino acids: CASSLSVSLNQPQHF.